The 8 T cell receptor beta chains below were found in one sample sequenced in a study of T cell responses to AZD1222 COVID-19 vaccine. The table came from immunoSEQ multiplex PCR; TCRdb's copy has only in-frame clones and leaves some out. The sample holds approximately 84,000 clones, about four fifths seen once. The sequences come from peripheral blood, collected 28 days after the second AZD1222 dose. These receptor sequences come from an adult who received the AZD1222 COVID-19 vaccine.

A few counts support this clone. The chain employs TRBV5-3 and TRBJ1-3; D is unresolved. TRBV5-3 is identified as an open reading frame with a role that is uncertain. The CDR3 totals 15 residues. The V end lost 3 bases, the J end lost 4 bases, and 14 bases lay between the germline ends. The CDR3 here is CARSSSFHAGNTIYF. The CDR3 DNA sequence: TGTGCCAGAAGCTCCTCTTTCCACGCCGGAAACACCATATATTTT.

The chain joins TRBV9 to TRBJ2-2, with unresolved D. The germline gives CDR1 SGDLS, CDR2 YYNGEE. This CDR3 has 15 residues. The germline V and J ends were trimmed by 3 bases and 6 bases, with 15 bases remaining between them. In nucleotides, the CDR3 is TGTGCCAGCAGCGGCACCTCAACGGCCGCCGGGGAGCTGTTTTTT. Its protein product is CASSGTSTAAGELFF.

The chain joins TRBV19 to TRBJ2-5; no reliable D call. This CDR3 contains 12 residues. Deletions cut 2 bases from V and 3 bases from J, with 4 bases between. CDR1 and CDR2 (germline): LNHDA, SQIVND (reference sequence). Here the CDR3 DNA reads TGTGCCAGTAGTATAAGGAAAGAGACCCAGTACTTC. It codes for CASSIRKETQYF.

V gene TRBV2 combines with J gene TRBJ2-2; D is uncertain. Germline loops: CDR1 SNHLY, CDR2 FYNNEI. Trimming took off 1 base at V and 6 bases at J, with 9 bases between the two ends. The length of the CDR3 is 14 residues. The DNA of the CDR3 is TGTGCCAGCAGTGAAGGGACCCCGTCCGGGGAGCTGTTTTTT. Protein sequence: CASSEGTPSGELFF.

In its sample, this clone was seen once. The chain links TRBV30 to TRBJ2-5, with 8 bases lining up with TRBD1. The J segment lost 2 bases and the V segment lost 4 bases, leaving 3 bases of the junction unmatched. CDR1 is GTSNPN, CDR2 SVGIG, per germline (reference sequence). The CDR3 loop spans 13 amino acids. The CDR3 bases are TGTGCCTGGACAGGGGGCCTTCAAGAGACCCAGTACTTC. Translation gives CAWTGGLQETQYF.

This clone was picked up one time. V gene TRBV19 combines with J gene TRBJ2-5; D unclear. The CDR3 contains 11 residues. Deletions cut 5 bases from V and 5 bases from J, with 6 bases between. The germline gives CDR1 LNHDA, CDR2 SQIVND (reference sequence). This CDR3 reads CASSAWETQYF. DNA of the CDR3: TGTGCCAGTAGTGCATGGGAGACCCAGTACTTC. The variable domain in full, with the rest retrieved from reference TRBV19 and TRBJ2-5, is DGGITQSPKYLFRKEGQNVTLSCEQNLNHDAMYWYRQDPGQGLRLIYYSQIVNDFQKGDIAEGYSVSREKKESFPLTVTSAQKNPTAFYLCASSAWETQYFGPGTRLLVL.

The chain carries TRBV19 and TRBJ2-3; the match to TRBD2 covers 8 bases. With V trimmed by 8 bases and J by 4 bases, 8 bases remained unmatched. The germline V gene has CDR1 LNHDA and CDR2 SQIVND (reference sequence). The CDR3 length is 14 residues. The CDR3 sequence: CASALSGKADTQYF. The CDR3 DNA reads as TGTGCCAGTGCCCTTAGCGGGAAGGCAGATACGCAGTATTTT.

The V gene is TRBV7-2, the J gene TRBJ2-7, with TRBD2 identical over 8 bases. The CDR3 loop spans 14 amino acids. The trim removed 4 bases at V and 7 bases at J, leaving 9 bases unmatched. Per germline, CDR1 SGHTA and CDR2 FQGNSA. The CDR3 DNA is TGTGCCAGCAGCTCATATCCCAGCGGGAGAGAGCAGTACTTC. It specifies CASSSYPSGREQYF.